What follows describes a single TCR beta chain. This sample is part of a study of blood T cell repertoires in COVID-19. Data came from immunoSEQ multiplex PCR; TCRdb stores just in-frame clones and leaves some out. This table has about 390,000 clones, roughly 89% appearing once. Input material: PBMCs or T cells enriched from blood (not recorded which). The clonotype originates from a woman aged 45-59 years who had recovered from COVID-19.

The DNA of the CDR3 is TGTGCCAGCAAATCAGGGACAGGGGAAGGTGCTTTCTTT. Its protein is CASKSGTGEGAFF. This rearrangement joins TRBV2 to TRBJ1-1; 10 nucleotides match TRBD1. J was trimmed by 11 bases and V by 7 bases; bases with no gene match: 10. The CDR3 extends over 13 amino acids. Germline V gene sequence: CDR1 SNHLY, CDR2 FYNNEI. Combining the CDR3 with reference TRBV2 and TRBJ1-1 gives the whole variable domain EPEVTQTPSHQVTQMGQEVILRCVPISNHLYFYWYRQILGQKVEFLVSFYNNEISEKSEIFDDQFSVERPDGSNFTLKIRSTKLEDSAMYFCASKSGTGEGAFFGQGTRLTVV.